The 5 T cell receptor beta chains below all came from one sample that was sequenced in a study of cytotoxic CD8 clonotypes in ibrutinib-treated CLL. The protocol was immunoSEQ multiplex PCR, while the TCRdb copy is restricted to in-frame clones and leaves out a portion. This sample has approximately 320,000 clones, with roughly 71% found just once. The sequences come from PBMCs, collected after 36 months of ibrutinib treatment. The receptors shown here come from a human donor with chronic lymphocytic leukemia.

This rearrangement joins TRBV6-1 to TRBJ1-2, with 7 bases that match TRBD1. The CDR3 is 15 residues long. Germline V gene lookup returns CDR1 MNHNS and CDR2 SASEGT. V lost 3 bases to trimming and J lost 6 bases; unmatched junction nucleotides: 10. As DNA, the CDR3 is TGTGCCAGCAGTGATATCAACAGGGGAGTTAATGGCTACACCTTC. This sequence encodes CASSDINRGVNGYTF.

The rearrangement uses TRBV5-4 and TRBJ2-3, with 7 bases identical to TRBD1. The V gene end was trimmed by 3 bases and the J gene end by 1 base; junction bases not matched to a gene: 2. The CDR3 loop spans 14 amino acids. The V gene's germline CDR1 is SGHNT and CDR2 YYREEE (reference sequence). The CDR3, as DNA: TGTGCCAGCAGCTCGACAGGGCGCACAGATACGCAGTATTTT. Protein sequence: CASSSTGRTDTQYF.

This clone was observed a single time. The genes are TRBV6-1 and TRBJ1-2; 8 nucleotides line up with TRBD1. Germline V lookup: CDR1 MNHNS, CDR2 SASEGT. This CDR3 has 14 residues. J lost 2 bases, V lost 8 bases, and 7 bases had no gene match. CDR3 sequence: CASEAGGRNYGYTF. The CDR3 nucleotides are TGTGCCAGCGAGGCAGGGGGCCGAAACTATGGCTACACCTTC.

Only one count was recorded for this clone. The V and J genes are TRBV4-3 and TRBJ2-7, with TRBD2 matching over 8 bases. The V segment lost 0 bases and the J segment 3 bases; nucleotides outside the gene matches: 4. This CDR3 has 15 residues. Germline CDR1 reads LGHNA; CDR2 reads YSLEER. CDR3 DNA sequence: TGCGCCAGCAGCCAAGAACCGGGACTAGGCTACGAGCAGTACTTC. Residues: CASSQEPGLGYEQYF.

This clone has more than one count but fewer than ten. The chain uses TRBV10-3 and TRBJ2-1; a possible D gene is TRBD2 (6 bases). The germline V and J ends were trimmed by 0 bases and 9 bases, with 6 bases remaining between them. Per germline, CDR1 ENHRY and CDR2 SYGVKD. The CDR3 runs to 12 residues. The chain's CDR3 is CAISESGGEQFF. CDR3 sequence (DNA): TGTGCCATCAGTGAGTCGGGAGGTGAGCAGTTCTTC.